Below are 23 T cell receptor beta chains sequenced from a single sample in a study of blood T cell repertoires in COVID-19. Produced via immunoSEQ multiplex PCR; TCRdb's table is partial and in-frame only. In the table there are under 300,000 clones, approximately 83% of which are singletons. Sequencing was done on a sample of peripheral blood. The receptors originated from a human donor in a cohort sampled during active COVID-19.

This rearrangement joins TRBV7-2 to TRBJ2-1, with a tentative D call TRBD2 (7 bases). Trimming shortened V by 4 bases and J by 8 bases, and 24 bases separated the two germline ends. The CDR3 is 17 residues long. The germline V gene encodes CDR1 SGHTA and CDR2 FQGNSA. In DNA, the CDR3 is TGTGCCAGCAGCTCGCCTCTGGGGGGAGGGGGATCGTATGAGCAGTTCTTC. Amino acids: CASSSPLGGGGSYEQFF.

The chain is built from TRBV5-1 and TRBJ2-7; no reliable D call. CDR3 length: 11 amino acids. The V and J ends lost 4 bases and 5 bases respectively, with 7 bases between them. Germline V CDR1 and CDR2: SGHRS, YFSETQ. The chain's CDR3 is CASSEVHEQYF. The CDR3 nucleotides are TGCGCCAGCAGCGAGGTTCACGAGCAGTACTTC.

To note about this clone: Different DNA sequences within this sample yield the same CDR3. The chain is built from TRBV28 and TRBJ1-5, with D tentatively TRBD1 (5 bases). There are 12 residues in the CDR3. Between the trimmed V and J ends, which lost 6 bases and 2 bases, there was a span of 5 bases. Germline CDR1 reads MDHEN; CDR2 reads SYDVKM. This chain's CDR3 is CASRTGNQPQHF. The CDR3 region has the DNA TGTGCCAGCAGGACAGGCAATCAGCCCCAGCATTTT.

This clone was seen once. The gene calls are TRBV5-1 and TRBJ2-5; D is ambiguous. This CDR3 region has 12 residues. Germline V gene lookup returns CDR1 SGHRS and CDR2 YFSETQ. Trimming took off 0 bases at V and 2 bases at J, with 2 bases between the two ends. CDR3 region: CASSLAQETQYF. CDR3 nucleotide sequence: TGCGCCAGCAGCTTGGCTCAAGAGACCCAGTACTTC.

CDR3 protein: CSARQGADEQYF. CDR3 DNA: TGCAGCGCCCGACAGGGCGCCGACGAGCAGTACTTC. The rearrangement links TRBV29-1 to TRBJ2-7; 7 positions match TRBD1. CDR1 is SQVTM, CDR2 ANQGSEA, per germline. The CDR3 runs 12 residues. J was trimmed by 5 bases and V by 7 bases; bases with no gene match: 8.

The genes are TRBV27 and TRBJ2-7; 12 nucleotides agree with TRBD1. CDR3 size: 14 residues. CDR1 and CDR2 from the germline V gene are MNHEY and SMNVEV (reference sequence). V shed 6 bases and J 3 bases; nucleotides not matched to a gene: 3. CDR3 loop: CASSRDRGRYEQYF. CDR3 bases: TGTGCCAGCAGCCGGGACAGGGGGCGCTACGAGCAGTACTTC.

CDR3 DNA: TGTGCCACCAGCAACATGGAGACCCAGTACTTC. It encodes CATSNMETQYF. V and J are TRBV15 and TRBJ2-5; no definite D call. This CDR3 spans 11 amino acids. The V end lost 4 bases, the J end lost 5 bases, and 5 bases lay between the germline ends. Germline CDR1 is LNHNV and CDR2 is YYDKDF (reference sequence).

This clone was picked up a small number of times. The gene calls are TRBV7-2 and TRBJ2-1; 13 bases are a match to TRBD2. V was pared by 1 base and J by 8 bases, with 8 bases of the junction left unmatched. The CDR3 length is 17 residues. Germline assignment: CDR1 SGHTA and CDR2 FQGNSA. The CDR3 region has the DNA TGTGCCAGCAGCTTAGTCGGGACTAGCGGGACATCACATGAGCAGTTCTTC. Protein: CASSLVGTSGTSHEQFF. Complete variable domain (other parts from reference TRBV7-2 and TRBJ2-1): GAGVSQSPSNKVTEKGKDVELRCDPISGHTALYWYRQSLGQGLEFLIYFQGNSAPDKSGLPSDRFSAERTGGSVSTLTIQRTQQEDSAVYLCASSLVGTSGTSHEQFFGPGTRLTVL.

This clone turned up a few times. The chain has TRBV7-9 and TRBJ2-2; perhaps TRBD1 as D (5 bases). Germline lookup yields CDR1 SEHNR and CDR2 FQNEAQ (reference sequence). The germline V and J ends were trimmed by 10 bases and 1 base, with 19 bases remaining between them. The CDR3 is 16 amino acids. In DNA form, the CDR3 reads TGTGCCATAAAAGAAAGACAGAACGGGAACACCGGGGAGCTGTTTTTT. Its translation: CAIKERQNGNTGELFF.

The chain employs TRBV12-3 or TRBV12-4 and TRBJ1-1, with D perhaps TRBD1 (6 bases). This CDR3 is 13 amino acids long. The germline V and J ends were trimmed by 1 base and 4 bases, with 7 bases remaining between them. CDR3 bases: TGTGCCAGCAGTTTAGGGACAGCCACTGAAGCTTTCTTT. This sequence encodes CASSLGTATEAFF.

V is TRBV5-1 and J is TRBJ1-1; 7 bases map to TRBD1. The germline V gene encodes CDR1 SGHRS and CDR2 YFSETQ. The CDR3 has 17 amino acids. V was clipped by 5 bases and J by 2 bases; unmatched bases: 15. The DNA of the CDR3 is TGCGCCAGCAGTTCTAACAGGGGCCGGTTCCTTAACACTGAAGCTTTCTTT. It translates to CASSSNRGRFLNTEAFF.

The rearrangement links TRBV20-1 to TRBJ2-5, with D unresolved. V was trimmed by 3 bases and J by 0 bases, leaving 8 bases between them. The CDR3 has 13 amino acids. Germline V gives CDR1 DFQATT, CDR2 SNEGSKA (reference sequence). The CDR3 nucleotides are TGCAGTGCTAGTCCCCCATACCAAGAGACCCAGTACTTC. It encodes CSASPPYQETQYF.

This clone has a single count. The CDR3 DNA is TGTGCCACCCGGGACAGCTCCTACGAGCAGTACTTC. Residues: CATRDSSYEQYF. This chain uses TRBV10-3 with TRBJ2-7; TRBD1 matches at 7 bases. The V segment lost 10 bases and the J segment 0 bases; nucleotides outside the gene matches: 3. Germline-derived CDR1 and CDR2 are ENHRY and SYGVKD. The CDR3 is 12 residues long.

The V and J genes are TRBV6-5 and TRBJ2-3, with TRBD1 matching over 7 bases. CDR3 length equals 13 residues. The germline V gene encodes CDR1 MNHEY and CDR2 SVGAGI. V was pared by 6 bases and J by 5 bases, with 5 bases of the junction left unmatched. Here the CDR3 reads CASSQGVRDTQYF. The CDR3 nucleotides are TGTGCCAGCAGCCAGGGGGTTAGAGATACGCAGTATTTT.

The J gene is TRBJ1-2, the V gene TRBV29-1; D remains unclear. The CDR3 is 11 amino acids. CDR1 and CDR2 from the germline V gene are SQVTM and ANQGSEA. V gave up 1 base and J gave up 7 bases, with 7 bases separating them. The CDR3 region has the DNA TGCAGCGTTGAAGTCGGCGGTGGCTACACCTTC. This encodes CSVEVGGGYTF.

This clone was seen more than once but under ten times. V and J are TRBV19 and TRBJ1-6, with 10 bases lining up with TRBD1. Germline assignment: CDR1 LNHDA and CDR2 SQIVND (reference sequence). The CDR3 covers 18 residues. Trimming cost V 5 bases and J 6 bases; bases outside gene matches: 13. The CDR3 nucleotides are TGTGCCAGTAGTCCCCGGACAGGGGGGGATTCTGTTAATTCACCCCTCCACTTT. Its translation is CASSPRTGGDSVNSPLHF. Full variable domain (outside the CDR3, taken from reference TRBV19 and TRBJ1-6): DGGITQSPKYLFRKEGQNVTLSCEQNLNHDAMYWYRQDPGQGLRLIYYSQIVNDFQKGDIAEGYSVSREKKESFPLTVTSAQKNPTAFYLCASSPRTGGDSVNSPLHFGNGTRLTVT.

The chain combines TRBV7-2 with TRBJ2-7; 9 nucleotides line up with TRBD2. The CDR3 spans 14 residues. V was pared by 7 bases and J by 3 bases, with 7 bases of the junction left unmatched. Looked up from germline, CDR1 is SGHTA and CDR2 is FQGNSA. The CDR3 region has the DNA TGTGCCAGCAAAGCGGGAGGATCCCTCTACGAGCAGTACTTC. This gives the protein CASKAGGSLYEQYF.

The chain recombines TRBV20-1 with TRBJ1-1; a possible D gene is TRBD1 (6 bases). CDR1 and CDR2 (germline): DFQATT, SNEGSKA (reference sequence). CDR3 length: 11 residues. V was cut by 6 bases and J by 5 bases, with 10 bases left in between. CDR3 sequence (DNA): TGCAGTGCCCACGGACAGACTGAAGCTTTCTTT. It yields the protein CSAHGQTEAFF.

The CDR3: CASRSTGGIGNTIYF. Here the CDR3 DNA reads TGTGCCAGCAGGTCGACAGGGGGCATCGGAAACACCATATATTTT. The rearrangement uses TRBV6-5 and TRBJ1-3, with TRBD1 matching 10 bases. Germline V gives CDR1 MNHEY, CDR2 SVGAGI. The J segment lost 4 bases and the V segment lost 6 bases, leaving 6 bases of the junction unmatched. CDR3 length: 15 residues.

The rearrangement uses TRBV7-9 and TRBJ2-2, with D perhaps matching TRBD2 (6 bases). Trimming pared 5 bases from V and 2 bases from J, leaving 12 bases between. The CDR3 runs to 15 residues. In germline, CDR1 is SEHNR, CDR2 FQNEAQ (reference sequence). The CDR3 DNA follows: TGTGCCAGCAGCCAGGGACTCCTCAACACCGGGGAGCTGTTTTTT. Its translation: CASSQGLLNTGELFF. Using reference TRBV7-9 and TRBJ2-2 for the parts outside the CDR3, the full variable domain is DTGVSQNPRHKITKRGQNVTFRCDPISEHNRLYWYRQTLGQGPEFLTYFQNEAQLEKSRLLSDRFSAERPKGSFSTLEIQRTEQGDSAMYLCASSQGLLNTGELFFGEGSRLTVL.

CDR3 loop: CASSRGGTSSVYEQYF. The CDR3 bases are TGTGCCAGCAGCCGAGGCGGGACTTCATCAGTTTACGAGCAGTACTTC. V is TRBV3-1 (or the pseudogene TRBV3-2) and J is TRBJ2-7, with D perhaps matching TRBD2 (6 bases). Between the trimmed V and J ends, which lost 4 bases and 4 bases, there was a span of 20 bases. Germline V gene data show CDR1 as LGHDT and CDR2 as YNNKEL (reference sequence). The CDR3 is 16 residues long.

This clone appeared once. The chain couples TRBV5-1 to TRBJ2-1, with D perhaps matching TRBD2 (5 bases). Germline V gene data show CDR1 as SGHRS and CDR2 as YFSETQ. V lost 3 bases, J lost 3 bases, and 13 bases lay in between. The CDR3 length is 15 residues. DNA for the CDR3: TGCGCCAGCAGCTCCCGGACGGGAATCTACAATGAGCAGTTCTTC. Translating it yields CASSSRTGIYNEQFF.

This sequence joins TRBV28 and TRBJ1-2; TRBD1 aligns across 8 bases. CDR1 and CDR2 from the germline V gene are MDHEN and SYDVKM. The CDR3 has 14 amino acids. V gave up 1 base and J gave up 3 bases; unmatched junction bases: 1. The CDR3 here is CASSLLGQDYGYTF. In DNA, the CDR3 is TGTGCCAGCAGTTTATTGGGACAGGACTATGGCTACACCTTC.